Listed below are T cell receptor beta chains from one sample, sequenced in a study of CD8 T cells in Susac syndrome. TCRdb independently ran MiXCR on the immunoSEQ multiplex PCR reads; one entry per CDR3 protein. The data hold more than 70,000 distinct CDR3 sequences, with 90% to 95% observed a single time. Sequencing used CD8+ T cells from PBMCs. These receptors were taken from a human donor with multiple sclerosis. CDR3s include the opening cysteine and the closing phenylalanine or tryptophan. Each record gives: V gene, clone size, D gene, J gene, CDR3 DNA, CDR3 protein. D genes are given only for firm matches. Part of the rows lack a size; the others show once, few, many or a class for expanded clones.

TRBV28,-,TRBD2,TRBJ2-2,TGTGCCAGCAGACTAGCGGGAGCCCCAACCGGGGAGCTGTTTTTT,CASRLAGAPTGELFF
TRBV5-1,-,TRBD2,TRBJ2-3,TGCGCCAGCAGCTTGGTACTAGCGGGGGGCACAGATACGCAGTATTTT,CASSLVLAGGTDTQYF
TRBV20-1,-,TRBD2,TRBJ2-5,TGCAGTGCTAGAGATCTGGCTAGCGGGGGGTTGGAGACCCAGTACTTC,CSARDLASGGLETQYF
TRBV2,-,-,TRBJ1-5,TGTGCCAGCAGTGAGGTCAGGGTCTATAGCAATCAGCCCCAGCATTTT,CASSEVRVYSNQPQHF
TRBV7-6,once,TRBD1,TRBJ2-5,TGTGCCAGCAGCGCACACACCGGGACAGCGATTGAGACCCAGTACTTC,CASSAHTGTAIETQYF
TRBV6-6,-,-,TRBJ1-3,TGTGCCAGCGGGATTGGACAGACTGGAAACACCATATATTTT,CASGIGQTGNTIYF
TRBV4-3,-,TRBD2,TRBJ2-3,TGCGCCAGCAGCCGGACTAGCGGGAGAATCACAGATACGCAGTATTTT,CASSRTSGRITDTQYF
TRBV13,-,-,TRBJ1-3,TGTGCCAGCAGCTCTAGGGGGGACGGGAAGGAGAACACCATATATTTT,CASSSRGDGKENTIYF
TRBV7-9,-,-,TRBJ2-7,TGTGCCAGCAGCGTGGACGGACGGGGACTGGAGCAGTACTTC,CASSVDGRGLEQYF
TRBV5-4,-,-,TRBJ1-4,TGTGCCAGCAGCTTGGGGCAGGCTGTACCTAATGAAAAACTGTTTTTT,CASSLGQAVPNEKLFF
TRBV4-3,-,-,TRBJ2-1,TGCGCCAGCAGCCAAGATGGGAATAGGCTGAATGAGCAGTTCTTC,CASSQDGNRLNEQFF
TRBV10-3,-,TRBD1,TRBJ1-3,TGTGCCATCAGTGAAACAGGGGGCATTAACACCATATATTTT,CAISETGGINTIYF
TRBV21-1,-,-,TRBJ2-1,TGTGCCAGCCCTCCCGGGACTAGCGGGAACTATGAGCAGTTCTTC,CASPPGTSGNYEQFF
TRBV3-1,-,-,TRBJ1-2,TGTGCCAGCAGCCAAGATGGCAGAGGATATGGCTACACCTTC,CASSQDGRGYGYTF
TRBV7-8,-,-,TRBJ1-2,TGTGCCAGCAGAACAGGGCCCCATAACTATGGCTACACCTTC,CASRTGPHNYGYTF
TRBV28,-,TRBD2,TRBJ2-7,TGTGCCAGCAGTCGGTTAGCGGGAGGGAGATCCTACGAGCAGTACTTC,CASSRLAGGRSYEQYF
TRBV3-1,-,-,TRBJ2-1,TGTGCCAGCAGCCAAGATCAAGCCCCCTACAATGAGCAGTTCTTC,CASSQDQAPYNEQFF
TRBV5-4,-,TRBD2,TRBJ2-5,TGTGCCAGCAGTCTTAGCGGGGGGGCCTTAGAGACCCAGTACTTC,CASSLSGGALETQYF
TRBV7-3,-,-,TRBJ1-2,TGTGCCAGCAGCCCGGACGTGGGGGGCTATGGCTACACCTTC,CASSPDVGGYGYTF
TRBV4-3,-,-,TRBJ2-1,TGCGCCAGCAGCCAAGACCCACCCGTAACCTCCTACAATGAGCAGTTCTTC,CASSQDPPVTSYNEQFF
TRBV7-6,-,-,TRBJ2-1,TGTGCCAGCAGCTTAGCCCACGGGGCGGAGCAGTTCTTC,CASSLAHGAEQFF